Following are 17 T cell receptor beta chains from one sample sequenced in a study of shared clonotypes between healthy human individuals (dated by TCRdb to the early 2020s). Library prep was done by the immunoSEQ multiplex PCR assay. The clones in this table, taken by TCRdb from immuneACCESS, are in-frame only. Not every clone is retained; where verified, under half of the shortfall comes from an unresolved V gene, and the cause of the rest is unknown. This sample holds 1,500,000 or so clones; over 95% were observed only once. Together, the top ten hold 1.2% of the sample. Sequenced sample: naive CD4+ T cells sorted from blood. The cell subset or site tag for this specimen amounts to: CD45RA+ positively selected. These receptors were taken from a man aged 25 to 40 in good health.

This chain joins TRBV18 and TRBJ2-3; 13 positions agree with TRBD2. The CDR3 totals 15 residues. The germline V gene encodes CDR1 KGHSH and CDR2 LQKENI. V trimming: 2 bases; J trimming: 8 bases; junction bases outside the gene matches: 4. The CDR3 DNA sequence: TGTGCCAGCTCACCAGGACTAGCGGGAGAGGGTACGCAGTATTTT. It codes for CASSPGLAGEGTQYF.

The V gene is TRBV6-5, the J gene TRBJ2-7, with D uncertain. Trimming stripped 4 bases from V and 3 bases from J, with 19 bases between. Germline CDR1 and CDR2: MNHEY and SVGAGI. The CDR3 length is 16 residues. The CDR3: CASSSRSGRRFYEQYF. The CDR3 nucleotides are TGTGCCAGCAGTTCTCGTAGTGGCAGGAGATTCTACGAGCAGTACTTC.

This chain links TRBV5-1 with TRBJ2-2; D perhaps matches TRBD1 (5 bases). Germline assignment: CDR1 SGHRS and CDR2 YFSETQ. Between the trimmed V and J ends, which lost 2 bases and 4 bases, there was a span of 9 bases. This CDR3 region has 14 residues. DNA of the CDR3: TGCGCCAGCAGCTTCAGGGAACCCACCGGGGAGCTGTTTTTT. Protein product: CASSFREPTGELFF.

This rearrangement joins TRBV19 to TRBJ2-7; no clear D. Germline CDR1 and CDR2: LNHDA and SQIVND (reference sequence). The CDR3 has 15 residues. V lost 4 bases to trimming and J lost 3 bases, with 16 bases between them. The CDR3 DNA is TGTGCCAGTAGTACCCCTCCTGGCAGTAGCTACGAGCAGTACTTC. Its translation is CASSTPPGSSYEQYF.

V is TRBV18 and J is TRBJ2-7; D gene ambiguous. The germline gives CDR1 KGHSH, CDR2 LQKENI. V was shortened by 1 base and J by 2 bases, with 6 bases between the two germline ends. This CDR3 is 13 amino acids long. CDR3 sequence: CASSPLSAYEQYF. Written as DNA, the CDR3 is TGTGCCAGCTCACCACTCTCCGCCTACGAGCAGTACTTC.

This sequence joins TRBV11-2 and TRBJ2-1, with a weak D call TRBD1 (6 bases). CDR3 length equals 16 residues. Germline loops: CDR1 SGHAT, CDR2 FQNNGV. V gave up 8 bases and J gave up 0 bases, with 17 bases separating them. The CDR3: CASAYDRGSSYNEQFF. CDR3 DNA sequence: TGTGCCAGCGCCTACGATAGGGGGAGCTCCTACAATGAGCAGTTCTTC.

Concerning this clone itself: Other nucleotide sequences from this sample produce the same CDR3. V is TRBV6-5 and J is TRBJ2-2; D is ambiguous. Trimming removed 3 bases at V and 5 bases at J, with 4 bases between. The CDR3 sequence is 12 residues long. Germline values: CDR1 MNHEY, CDR2 SVGAGI. CDR3 in DNA: TGTGCCAGCAGTTATGTAACCGGGGAGCTGTTTTTT. Amino acid sequence: CASSYVTGELFF.

The chain couples TRBV28 to TRBJ2-7; 8 bases map to TRBD1. V lost 5 bases to trimming and J lost 2 bases; unmatched junction nucleotides: 11. Germline V gene lookup returns CDR1 MDHEN and CDR2 SYDVKM. The CDR3 consists of 16 residues. In DNA form, the CDR3 reads TGTGCCAGCAGTCCGACCTCCGGGACAGGCCCCTACGAGCAGTACTTC. Protein: CASSPTSGTGPYEQYF.

The V and J genes are TRBV7-9 and TRBJ2-7; the match to TRBD1 covers 9 bases. J was trimmed by 3 bases and V by 5 bases; bases with no gene match: 8. Germline-derived CDR1 and CDR2 are SEHNR and FQNEAQ (reference sequence). The CDR3 loop spans 15 amino acids. The CDR3 DNA reads TGTGCCAGCAGCCCTCTGACAGGGGGTCTCTACGAGCAGTACTTC. Its translation is CASSPLTGGLYEQYF.

The J gene is TRBJ1-2, the V gene TRBV28; 7 positions match TRBD1. Per germline, CDR1 MDHEN and CDR2 SYDVKM. This CDR3 spans 12 amino acids. Germline trimming cut 2 bases from V and 9 bases from J; bases unmatched to any gene: 3. The CDR3 sequence is CASSLRQGSYTF. The CDR3 coding sequence is TGTGCCAGCAGTTTACGACAGGGAAGCTACACCTTC.

The CDR3 loop reads CASSLSWLAGSEQFF. The CDR3 DNA is TGTGCCAGCAGCTTAAGTTGGCTAGCGGGTAGCGAGCAGTTCTTC. The chain links TRBV7-3 to TRBJ2-1; 8 bases are a match to TRBD2. V was clipped by 1 base and J by 10 bases; unmatched bases: 9. There are 15 residues in the CDR3. Looked up from germline, CDR1 is SGHTA and CDR2 is FQGTGA.

The chain links TRBV25-1 to TRBJ2-2; TRBD2 aligns across 7 bases. CDR3 length: 14 amino acids. CDR1 and CDR2 (germline): MGHDK, SYGVNS. The V gene end was trimmed by 7 bases and the J gene end by 5 bases; junction bases not matched to a gene: 7. DNA for the CDR3: TGTGCCAGCACTCGGGGGGAGCGGACCGGGGAGCTGTTTTTT. Translated: CASTRGERTGELFF.

The chain has TRBV11-2 and TRBJ2-5, with a tentative D call TRBD2 (5 bases). The CDR3 is 15 amino acids. Germline-derived CDR1 and CDR2 are SGHAT and FQNNGV. Trimming removed 5 bases from V and 0 bases from J, with 13 bases in between. The DNA of the CDR3 is TGTGCCAGCAGCCAACGGACGGGGAACCAAGAGACCCAGTACTTC. Encoded protein: CASSQRTGNQETQYF.

The genes are TRBV7-6 and TRBJ1-4; possible D gene TRBD1, 5 bases. The CDR3 covers 15 residues. With 1 base removed from V and 4 bases from J, the gap between germline ends came to 10 bases. Germline-derived CDR1 and CDR2 are SGHVS and FNYEAQ. CDR3 sequence (DNA): TGTGCCAGCAGCTTAGATGTAGGGGTTAATGAAAAACTGTTTTTT. Translated, it gives CASSLDVGVNEKLFF.

The CDR3 region has the DNA TGCAGCGCCCTGAAGACAGGGGAAGGGGAGACCCAGTACTTC. This encodes CSALKTGEGETQYF. The chain links TRBV29-1 to TRBJ2-5; 8 bases align to TRBD1. The CDR3 is 14 residues long. J lost 5 bases, V lost 7 bases, and 12 bases had no gene match. The germline CDR1 and CDR2 sequences are SQVTM and ANQGSEA.

The chain carries TRBV11-2 and TRBJ2-5; 8 bases line up with TRBD2. The CDR3 loop spans 16 amino acids. The V gene end was trimmed by 1 base and the J gene end by 7 bases; junction bases not matched to a gene: 11. In germline, CDR1 is SGHAT, CDR2 FQNNGV. The CDR3 here is CASSLGSGRGIGTQYF. CDR3 bases: TGTGCCAGCAGCTTAGGGAGCGGGAGAGGCATAGGGACCCAGTACTTC.

V and J are TRBV5-1 and TRBJ2-2, with D perhaps TRBD1 (6 bases). Between the trimmed V and J ends, which lost 2 bases and 0 bases, there was a span of 17 bases. The CDR3 consists of 18 residues. The germline CDR1 and CDR2 sequences are SGHRS and YFSETQ. CDR3 region: CASSFRDTLTANTGELFF. CDR3 DNA: TGCGCCAGCAGCTTCCGGGACACGTTGACTGCGAACACCGGGGAGCTGTTTTTT.